Presented here are 14 T cell receptor beta chains from one specimen sequenced in a study of cytomegalovirus exposure and HLA in healthy donors. PCR primers comprised 60 Vbeta and 13 Jbeta primers. Here immunoSEQ multiplex PCR was the method, and the copy in TCRdb shows in-frame clones only, minus some. The profile shows some 190,000 clones, 75% to 90% of them singletons. The specimen sequenced was PBMCs. The receptors derive from a woman aged 30 to 39 in good health and CMV-seronegative.

This chain joins TRBV7-9 and TRBJ2-1; D is perhaps TRBD1 (6 bases). Trimming shortened V by 3 bases and J by 3 bases, and 9 bases separated the two germline ends. CDR1 and CDR2 from the germline V gene are SEHNR and FQNEAQ (reference sequence). CDR3 size: 14 residues. The CDR3 DNA is TGTGCCAGCAGCTTGACAGGAGACTACAATGAGCAGTTCTTC. Protein sequence: CASSLTGDYNEQFF.

The V call is TRBV21-1, the J call TRBJ1-1. TRBV21-1 is an annotated pseudogene. The length of the CDR3 is 15 residues. The CDR3 region is CASSIRRGDSTEAFF. The CDR3 nucleotides are TGTGCCAGCAGCATCCGCAGAGGGGACTCCACTGAAGCTTTCTTT.

This clone has a handful of counts. This chain joins TRBV7-9 and TRBJ2-7; D remains ambiguous. The V gene's germline CDR1 is SEHNR and CDR2 FQNEAQ (reference sequence). Trimming left V 1 base short and J 1 base short, with 11 bases between. This CDR3 is built from 15 residues. This CDR3 reads CASSLVPGQSYEQYF. DNA for the CDR3: TGTGCCAGCAGCTTAGTCCCGGGTCAGTCCTACGAGCAGTACTTC.

The chain has TRBV29-1 and TRBJ2-7; maybe TRBD2 (6 bases). V dropped 1 base and J dropped 2 bases, with 12 bases sitting between them. The V gene's germline CDR1 is SQVTM and CDR2 ANQGSEA. There are 14 residues in the CDR3. For the CDR3, the DNA is TGCAGCGTTGAAGGACTGGGGGGTGCCTACGAGCAGTACTTC. The encoded protein is CSVEGLGGAYEQYF.

The chain recombines TRBV7-9 with TRBJ2-5, with D hard to call. The CDR3 spans 12 residues. Looked up from germline, CDR1 is SEHNR and CDR2 is FQNEAQ (reference sequence). V gave up 0 bases and J gave up 5 bases, with 4 bases separating them. CDR3 in DNA: TGTGCCAGCAGCTTAGCGAGTGAGACCCAGTACTTC. Protein sequence: CASSLASETQYF.

Concerning this clone: The identical CDR3 is also encoded by other nucleotide sequences in the sample. The V and J genes are TRBV5-4 and TRBJ2-7; possibly TRBD2 for D (6 bases). The CDR3 has 15 amino acids. V gave up 0 bases and J gave up 1 base, with 11 bases separating them. Germline V CDR1 and CDR2: SGHNT, YYREEE (reference sequence). CDR3 loop: CASSLGLAGSYEQYF. Written as DNA, the CDR3 is TGTGCCAGCAGCTTGGGCCTGGCGGGGTCCTACGAGCAGTACTTC.

This chain joins TRBV28 and TRBJ2-7; TRBD2 is a possible D gene (6 bases). Germline CDR1 MDHEN, CDR2 SYDVKM. The CDR3 totals 15 residues. V gave up 6 bases and J gave up 0 bases, with 15 bases separating them. CDR3 bases: TGTGCCAGCAGCGTAGGGGACTTCAACTCCTACGAGCAGTACTTC. It specifies CASSVGDFNSYEQYF. The full variable domain, in which reference TRBV28 and TRBJ2-7 provide the parts outside the CDR3, is DVKVTQSSRYLVKRTGEKVFLECVQDMDHENMFWYRQDPGLGLRLIYFSYDVKMKEKGDIPEGYSVSREKKERFSLILESASTNQTSMYLCASSVGDFNSYEQYFGPGTRLTVT.

This chain uses TRBV27 with TRBJ1-1; D not resolved. CDR3 length equals 13 residues. V dropped 7 bases and J dropped 4 bases, with 13 bases sitting between them. Germline V gene sequence: CDR1 MNHEY, CDR2 SMNVEV (reference sequence). The CDR3: CASIHTRGTEAFF. CDR3 sequence (DNA): TGTGCCAGCATTCATACCCGGGGCACTGAAGCTTTCTTT.

In DNA form, the CDR3 reads TGTGCCAGCAGCTCAAGACTAGCGGGGGGGGGAAAGACCGGGGAGCTGTTTTTT. Its translation: CASSSRLAGGGKTGELFF. The chain links TRBV11-2 to TRBJ2-2, with 14 positions matching TRBD2. Germline V gene data show CDR1 as SGHAT and CDR2 as FQNNGV. V shed 4 bases and J 5 bases; nucleotides not matched to a gene: 9. This CDR3 is built from 18 residues.

The CDR3 sequence is CASSLLLQPQHF. The CDR3 DNA reads TGTGCCAGCAGTTTATTATTACAGCCCCAGCATTTT. The chain combines TRBV28 with TRBJ1-5; D uncertain. The CDR3 totals 12 residues. With 1 base removed from V and 7 bases from J, the gap between germline ends came to 5 bases. Germline V gene sequence: CDR1 MDHEN, CDR2 SYDVKM.

The gene calls are TRBV6-4 and TRBJ2-3; TRBD2 agrees at 13 bases. Trimming at V came to 3 bases and at J to 1 base, leaving 1 base not matched to a gene. The length of the CDR3 is 16 residues. Germline CDR1 reads MRHNA; CDR2 reads SNTAGT. CDR3: CASSEGTSGGTDTQYF. CDR3 nucleotide sequence: TGTGCCAGCAGTGAAGGGACTAGCGGGGGCACAGATACGCAGTATTTT.

The chain joins TRBV5-1 to TRBJ2-1; TRBD2 matches 10 bases. CDR3 length: 15 residues. The V gene end was trimmed by 4 bases and the J gene end by 4 bases; junction bases not matched to a gene: 5. Germline V gene sequence: CDR1 SGHRS, CDR2 YFSETQ. The CDR3 region has the DNA TGCGCCAGCAGCCTACTAGCGGGGACGTACAATGAGCAGTTCTTC. It translates to CASSLLAGTYNEQFF.

This chain connects TRBV11-2 to TRBJ1-3; D uncertain. Trimming left V 6 bases short and J 8 bases short, with 14 bases between. CDR3 length: 13 amino acids. The germline CDR1 and CDR2 sequences are SGHAT and FQNNGV. The CDR3 DNA reads as TGTGCCAGCAGTGAGGAGGCGGTCGACACCATATATTTT. This sequence encodes CASSEEAVDTIYF.

The rearrangement uses TRBV29-1 and TRBJ2-5, with 10 bases that match TRBD2. CDR3 length: 14 residues. The germline V gene has CDR1 SQVTM and CDR2 ANQGSEA. J was trimmed by 8 bases and V by 4 bases; bases with no gene match: 10. The DNA for the CDR3 is TGCAGCGTTGTTTCTAGCGGGGGACCGGAAACCCAGTACTTC. Its translation is CSVVSSGGPETQYF. The full variable domain, completed using reference TRBV29-1 and TRBJ2-5, is SAVISQKPSRDICQRGTSLTIQCQVDSQVTMMFWYRQQPGQSLTLIATANQGSEATYESGFVIDKFPISRPNLTFSTLTVSNMSPEDSSIYLCSVVSSGGPETQYFGPGTRLLVL.